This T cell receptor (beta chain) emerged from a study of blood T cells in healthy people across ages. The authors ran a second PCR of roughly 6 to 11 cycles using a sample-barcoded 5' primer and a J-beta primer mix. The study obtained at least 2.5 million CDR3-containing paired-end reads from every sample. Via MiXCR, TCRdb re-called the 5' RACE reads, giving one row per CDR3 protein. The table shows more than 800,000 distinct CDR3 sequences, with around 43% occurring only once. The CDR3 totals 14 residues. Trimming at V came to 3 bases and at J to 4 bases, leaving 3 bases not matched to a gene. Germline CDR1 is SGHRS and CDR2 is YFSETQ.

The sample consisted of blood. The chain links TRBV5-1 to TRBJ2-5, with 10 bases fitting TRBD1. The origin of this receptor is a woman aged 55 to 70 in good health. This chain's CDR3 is CASSWGQGRETQYF. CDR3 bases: TGCGCCAGCAGCTGGGGACAGGGGAGAGAGACCCAGTACTTC.